The following is a T cell receptor beta chain sequence with its context. The data were produced by immunoSEQ multiplex PCR, yet TCRdb's version contains in-frame clones alone and is incomplete. The profile shows tens of thousands of clones, more than 75% of them singletons. The data are from a study of memory CD4+ T cells and cytomegalovirus serostatus. The sort gate was single viable CD3+CD4+CD8-CD45RO+ cells for memory CD4+ T cells. The CDR3 sequence is 16 residues long. Germline CDR1 is KGHSH and CDR2 is LQKENI. V was clipped by 0 bases and J by 4 bases; unmatched bases: 4. This sequence originates from an adult in good health and CMV-seropositive. Sequencing was carried out using memory CD4+ T cells from blood. This chain uses TRBV18 with TRBJ2-5; 11 bases fit TRBD1. Here the CDR3 reads CASSPPIGQGAETQYF. CDR3 sequence (DNA): TGTGCCAGCTCACCACCCATCGGACAGGGGGCAGAGACCCAGTACTTC.